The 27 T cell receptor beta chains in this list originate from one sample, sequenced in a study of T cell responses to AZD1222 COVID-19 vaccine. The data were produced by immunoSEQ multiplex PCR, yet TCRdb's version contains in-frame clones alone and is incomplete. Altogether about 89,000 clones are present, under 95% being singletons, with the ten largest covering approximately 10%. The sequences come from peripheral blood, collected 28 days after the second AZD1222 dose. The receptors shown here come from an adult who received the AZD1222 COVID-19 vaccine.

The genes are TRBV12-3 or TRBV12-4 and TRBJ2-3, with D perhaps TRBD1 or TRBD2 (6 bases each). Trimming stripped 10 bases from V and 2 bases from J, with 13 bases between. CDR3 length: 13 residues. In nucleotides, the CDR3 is TGTGCCATCGGAGGGGACAACACAGATACGCAGTATTTT. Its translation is CAIGGDNTDTQYF.

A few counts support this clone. CDR3 coding DNA: TGTGCCAGCAATCGGGGAATCTACGAGCAGTACTTC. Its protein product is CASNRGIYEQYF. The chain employs TRBV7-9 and TRBJ2-7, with D maybe TRBD2 (5 bases). This CDR3 is 12 amino acids long. V gave up 7 bases and J gave up 3 bases, with 10 bases separating them. Per the germline V gene, CDR1 is SEHNR and CDR2 is FQNEAQ (reference sequence). Full variable domain (missing parts from reference TRBV7-9 and TRBJ2-7): DTGVSQNPRHKITKRGQNVTFRCDPISEHNRLYWYRQTLGQGPEFLTYFQNEAQLEKSRLLSDRFSAERPKGSFSTLEIQRTEQGDSAMYLCASNRGIYEQYFGPGTRLTVT.

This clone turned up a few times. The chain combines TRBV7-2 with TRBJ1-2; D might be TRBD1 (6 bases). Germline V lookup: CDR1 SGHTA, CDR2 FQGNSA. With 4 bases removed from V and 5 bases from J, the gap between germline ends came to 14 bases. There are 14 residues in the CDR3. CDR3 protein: CASSSGQTLYGYTF. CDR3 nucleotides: TGTGCCAGCAGCTCAGGACAGACCCTTTATGGCTACACCTTC.

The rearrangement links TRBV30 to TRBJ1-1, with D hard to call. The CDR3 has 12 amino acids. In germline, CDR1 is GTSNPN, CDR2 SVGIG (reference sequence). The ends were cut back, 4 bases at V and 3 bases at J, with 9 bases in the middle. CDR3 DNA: TGTGCCTGGATCGGACGAGACACTGAAGCTTTCTTT. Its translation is CAWIGRDTEAFF.

The CDR3 region has the DNA TGTGCCAGCAGCTTCAGGGGGGCCAAAAACATTCAGTACTTC. This gives the protein CASSFRGAKNIQYF. The J gene is TRBJ2-4, the V gene TRBV5-6; 7 nucleotides match TRBD1. Germline CDR1 SGHDT, CDR2 YYEEEE. This CDR3 has 14 amino acids. The V and J ends lost 2 bases and 1 base, in that order; junction bases with no gene match: 0.

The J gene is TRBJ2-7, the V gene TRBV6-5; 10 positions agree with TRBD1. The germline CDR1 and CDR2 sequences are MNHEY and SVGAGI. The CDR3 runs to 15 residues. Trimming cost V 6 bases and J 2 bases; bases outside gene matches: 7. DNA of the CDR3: TGTGCCAGCAGCCCCGGGACAGGGGTTACCTACGAGCAGTACTTC. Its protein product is CASSPGTGVTYEQYF.

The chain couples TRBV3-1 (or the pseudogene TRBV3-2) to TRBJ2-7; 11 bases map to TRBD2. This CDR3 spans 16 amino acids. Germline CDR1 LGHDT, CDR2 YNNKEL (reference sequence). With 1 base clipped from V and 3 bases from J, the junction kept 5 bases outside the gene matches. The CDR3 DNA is TGTGCCAGCAGCCAAGCTTCCGGGACTAGCGGCTACGAGCAGTACTTC. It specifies CASSQASGTSGYEQYF.

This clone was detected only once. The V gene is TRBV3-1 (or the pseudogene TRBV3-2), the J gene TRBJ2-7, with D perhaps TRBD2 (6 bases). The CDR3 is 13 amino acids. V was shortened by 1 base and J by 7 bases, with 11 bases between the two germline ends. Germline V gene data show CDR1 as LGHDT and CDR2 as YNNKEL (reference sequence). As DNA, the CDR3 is TGTGCCAGCAGCCAAGGAAGCGGAGGGGAGCAGTACTTC. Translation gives CASSQGSGGEQYF.

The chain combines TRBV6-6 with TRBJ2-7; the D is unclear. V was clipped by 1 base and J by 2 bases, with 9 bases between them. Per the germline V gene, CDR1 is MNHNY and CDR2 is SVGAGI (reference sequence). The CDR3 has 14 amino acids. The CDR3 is CASSYYAGPYEQYF. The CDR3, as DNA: TGTGCCAGCAGTTACTATGCCGGACCCTACGAGCAGTACTTC.

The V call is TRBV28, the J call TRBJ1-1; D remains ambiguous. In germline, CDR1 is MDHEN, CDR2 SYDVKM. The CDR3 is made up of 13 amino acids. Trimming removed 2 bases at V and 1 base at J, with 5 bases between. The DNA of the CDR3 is TGTGCCAGCAGTTTAGTTTGGAACACTGAAGCTTTCTTT. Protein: CASSLVWNTEAFF.

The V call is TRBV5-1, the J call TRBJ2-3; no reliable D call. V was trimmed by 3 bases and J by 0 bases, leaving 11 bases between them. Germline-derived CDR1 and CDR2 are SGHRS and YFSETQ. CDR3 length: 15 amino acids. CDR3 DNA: TGCGCCAGCAGCTCCATACCTTATAGCACAGATACGCAGTATTTT. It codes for CASSSIPYSTDTQYF.

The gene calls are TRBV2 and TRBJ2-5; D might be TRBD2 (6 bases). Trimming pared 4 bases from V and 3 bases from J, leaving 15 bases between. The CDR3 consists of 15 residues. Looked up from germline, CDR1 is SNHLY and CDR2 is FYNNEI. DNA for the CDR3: TGTGCCAGCAGTGGACAGTGGCGGGGAAAAGAGACCCAGTACTTC. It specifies CASSGQWRGKETQYF.

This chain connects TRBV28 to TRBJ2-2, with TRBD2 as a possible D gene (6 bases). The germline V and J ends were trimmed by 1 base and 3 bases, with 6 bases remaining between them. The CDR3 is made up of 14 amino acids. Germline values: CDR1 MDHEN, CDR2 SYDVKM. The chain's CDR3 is CASSLSGDTGELFF. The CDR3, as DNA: TGTGCCAGCAGTTTATCGGGAGACACCGGGGAGCTGTTTTTT.

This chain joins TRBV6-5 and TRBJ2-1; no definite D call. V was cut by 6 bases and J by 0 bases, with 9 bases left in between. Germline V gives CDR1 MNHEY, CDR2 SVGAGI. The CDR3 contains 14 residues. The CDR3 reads CASSPPGSYNEQFF. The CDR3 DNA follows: TGTGCCAGCAGCCCCCCAGGCTCCTACAATGAGCAGTTCTTC.

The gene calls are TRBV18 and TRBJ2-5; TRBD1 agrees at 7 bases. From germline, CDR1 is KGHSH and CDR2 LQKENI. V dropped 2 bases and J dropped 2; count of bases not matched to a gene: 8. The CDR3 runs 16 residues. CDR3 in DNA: TGTGCCAGCTCACCAACATCAGGGGGTCCACAAGAGACCCAGTACTTC. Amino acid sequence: CASSPTSGGPQETQYF.

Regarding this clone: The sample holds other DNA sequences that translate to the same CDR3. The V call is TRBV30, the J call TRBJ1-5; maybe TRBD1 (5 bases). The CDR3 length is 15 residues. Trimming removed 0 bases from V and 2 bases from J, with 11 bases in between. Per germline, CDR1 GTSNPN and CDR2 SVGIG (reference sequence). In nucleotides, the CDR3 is TGTGCCTGGAGTGTCGGGGGGGTAGGCAATCAGCCCCAGCATTTT. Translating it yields CAWSVGGVGNQPQHF. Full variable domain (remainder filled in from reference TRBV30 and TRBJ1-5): SQTIHQWPATLVQPVGSPLSLECTVEGTSNPNLYWYRQAAGRGLQLLFYSVGIGQISSEVPQNLSASRPQDRQFILSSKKLLLSDSGFYLCAWSVGGVGNQPQHFGDGTRLSIL.

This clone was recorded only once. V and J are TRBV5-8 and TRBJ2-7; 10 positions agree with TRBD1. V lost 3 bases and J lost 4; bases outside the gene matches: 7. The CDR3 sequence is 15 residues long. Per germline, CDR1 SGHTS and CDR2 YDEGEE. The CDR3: CASSSTGGAVYEQYF. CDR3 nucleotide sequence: TGTGCCAGCAGCTCGACAGGGGGCGCGGTTTACGAGCAGTACTTC.

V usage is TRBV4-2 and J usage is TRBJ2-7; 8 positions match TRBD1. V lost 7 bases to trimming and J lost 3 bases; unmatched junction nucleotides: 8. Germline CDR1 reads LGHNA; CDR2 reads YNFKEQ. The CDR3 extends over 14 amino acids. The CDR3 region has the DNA TGTGCCAGCAAGGACAGGGCGGGGAACTACGAGCAGTACTTC. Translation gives CASKDRAGNYEQYF.

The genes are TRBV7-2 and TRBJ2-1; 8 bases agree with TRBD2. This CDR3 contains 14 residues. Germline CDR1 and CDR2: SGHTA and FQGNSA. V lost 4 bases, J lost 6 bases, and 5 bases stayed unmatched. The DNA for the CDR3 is TGTGCCAGCAGCTCTGGACTAGCTCCCAATGAGCAGTTCTTC. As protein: CASSSGLAPNEQFF.

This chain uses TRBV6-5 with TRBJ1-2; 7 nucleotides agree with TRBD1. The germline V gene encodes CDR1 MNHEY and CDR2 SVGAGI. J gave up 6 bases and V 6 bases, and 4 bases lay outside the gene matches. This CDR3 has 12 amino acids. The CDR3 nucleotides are TGTGCCAGCAGCCCAGGGGGGCATGGCTACACCTTC. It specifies CASSPGGHGYTF.

CDR3 region: CASSQGTGRMNTEAFF. DNA of the CDR3: TGTGCCAGCAGCCAAGGGACAGGCAGAATGAACACTGAAGCTTTCTTT. J is TRBJ1-1 and V is TRBV3-1 (or the pseudogene TRBV3-2); TRBD1 matches 7 bases. There are 16 residues in the CDR3. Germline lookup yields CDR1 LGHDT and CDR2 YNNKEL (reference sequence). After removal of 1 base from V and 0 bases from J, the junction contained 5 bases not matched to a gene.

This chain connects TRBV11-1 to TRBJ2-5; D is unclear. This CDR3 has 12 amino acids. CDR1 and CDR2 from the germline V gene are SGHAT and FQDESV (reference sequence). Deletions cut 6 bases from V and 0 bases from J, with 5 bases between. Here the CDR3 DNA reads TGTGCCAGCAGTCGGGACCAAGAGACCCAGTACTTC. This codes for CASSRDQETQYF.

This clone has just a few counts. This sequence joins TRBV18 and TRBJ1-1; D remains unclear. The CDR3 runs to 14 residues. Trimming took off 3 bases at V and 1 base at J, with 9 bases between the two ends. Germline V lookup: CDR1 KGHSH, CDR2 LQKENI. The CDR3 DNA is TGTGCCAGCTCACCCGAACGGGGGAACACTGAAGCTTTCTTT. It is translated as CASSPERGNTEAFF.

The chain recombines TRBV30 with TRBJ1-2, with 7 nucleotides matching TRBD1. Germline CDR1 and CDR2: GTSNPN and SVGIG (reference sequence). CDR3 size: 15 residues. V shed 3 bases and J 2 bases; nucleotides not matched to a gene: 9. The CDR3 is CAWREGLGGNYGYTF. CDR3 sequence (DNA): TGTGCCTGGAGGGAGGGTTTAGGGGGCAACTATGGCTACACCTTC.

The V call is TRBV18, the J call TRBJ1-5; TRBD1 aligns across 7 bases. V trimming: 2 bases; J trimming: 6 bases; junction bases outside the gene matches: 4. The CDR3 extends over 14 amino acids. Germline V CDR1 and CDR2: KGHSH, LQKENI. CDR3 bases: TGTGCCAGCTCACCATCAGGGGGACCTCAGCCCCAGCATTTT. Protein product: CASSPSGGPQPQHF.

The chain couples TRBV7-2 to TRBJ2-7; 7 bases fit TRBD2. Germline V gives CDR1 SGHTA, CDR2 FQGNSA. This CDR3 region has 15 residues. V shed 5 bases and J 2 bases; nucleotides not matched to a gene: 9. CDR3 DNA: TGTGCCAGCAGCGTAGGACTAGTAGGAGCCTACGAGCAGTACTTC. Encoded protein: CASSVGLVGAYEQYF. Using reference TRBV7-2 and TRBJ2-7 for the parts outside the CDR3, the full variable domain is GAGVSQSPSNKVTEKGKDVELRCDPISGHTALYWYRQSLGQGLEFLIYFQGNSAPDKSGLPSDRFSAERTGGSVSTLTIQRTQQEDSAVYLCASSVGLVGAYEQYFGPGTRLTVT.

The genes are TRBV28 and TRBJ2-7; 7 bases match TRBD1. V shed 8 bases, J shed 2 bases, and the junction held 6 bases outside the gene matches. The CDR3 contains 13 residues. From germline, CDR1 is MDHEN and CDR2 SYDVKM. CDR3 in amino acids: CASEGASTYEQYF. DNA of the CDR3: TGTGCCAGCGAGGGGGCGTCTACCTACGAGCAGTACTTC.